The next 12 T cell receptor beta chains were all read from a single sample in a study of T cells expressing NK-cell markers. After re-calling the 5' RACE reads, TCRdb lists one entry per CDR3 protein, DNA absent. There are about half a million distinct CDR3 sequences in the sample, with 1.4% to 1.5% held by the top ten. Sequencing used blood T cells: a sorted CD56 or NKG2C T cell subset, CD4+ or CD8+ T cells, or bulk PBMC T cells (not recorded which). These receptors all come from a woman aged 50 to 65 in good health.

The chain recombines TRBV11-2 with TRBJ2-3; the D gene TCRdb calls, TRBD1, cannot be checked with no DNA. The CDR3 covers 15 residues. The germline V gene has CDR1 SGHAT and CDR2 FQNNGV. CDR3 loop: CASRGNRRRADTQYF.

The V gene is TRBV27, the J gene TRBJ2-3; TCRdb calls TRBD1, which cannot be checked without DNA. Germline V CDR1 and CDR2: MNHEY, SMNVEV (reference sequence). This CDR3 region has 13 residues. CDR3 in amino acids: CASRWGGLDTQYF.

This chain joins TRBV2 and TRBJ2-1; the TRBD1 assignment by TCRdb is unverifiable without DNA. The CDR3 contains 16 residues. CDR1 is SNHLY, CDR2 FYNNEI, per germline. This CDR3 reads CASSRGQGGRGNEQFF.

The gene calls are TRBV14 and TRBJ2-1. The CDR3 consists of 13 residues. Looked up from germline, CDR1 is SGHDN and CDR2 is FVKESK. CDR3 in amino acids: CASSQVLNNEQFF.

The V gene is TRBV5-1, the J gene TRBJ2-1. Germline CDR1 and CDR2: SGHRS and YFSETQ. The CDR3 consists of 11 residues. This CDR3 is CASSGSGEQFF.

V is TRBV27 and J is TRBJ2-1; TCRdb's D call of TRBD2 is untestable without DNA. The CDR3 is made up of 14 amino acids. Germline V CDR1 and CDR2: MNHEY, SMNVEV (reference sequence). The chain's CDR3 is CASFGASGRNEQFF.

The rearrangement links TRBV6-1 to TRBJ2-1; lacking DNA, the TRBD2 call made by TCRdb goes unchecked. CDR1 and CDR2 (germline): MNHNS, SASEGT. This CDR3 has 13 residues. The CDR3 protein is CASRAGGGNEQFF.

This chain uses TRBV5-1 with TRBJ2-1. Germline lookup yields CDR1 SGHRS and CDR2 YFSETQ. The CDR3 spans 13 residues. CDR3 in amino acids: CASSLGVVYEQFF.

CDR3: CASSVQGALHGYTF. The chain is built from TRBV7-8 and TRBJ1-2; TCRdb proposes TRBD1, but this gene call is untestable without DNA. The CDR3 spans 14 residues. Germline V gene data show CDR1 as SGHVS and CDR2 as FQNEAQ.

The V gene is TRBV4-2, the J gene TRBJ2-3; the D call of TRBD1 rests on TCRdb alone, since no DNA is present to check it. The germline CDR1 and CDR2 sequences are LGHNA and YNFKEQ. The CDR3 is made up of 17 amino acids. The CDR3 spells CASSQVTGGTSTDTQYF.

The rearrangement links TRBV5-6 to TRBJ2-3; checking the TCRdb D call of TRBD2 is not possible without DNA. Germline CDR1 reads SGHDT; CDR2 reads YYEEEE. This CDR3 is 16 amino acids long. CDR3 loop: CASSPTSGRRGDTQYF.

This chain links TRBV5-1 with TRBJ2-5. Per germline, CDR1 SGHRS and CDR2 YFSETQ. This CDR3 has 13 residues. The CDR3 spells CASSSPTRETQYF.